One sample yielded the 13 T cell receptor beta chains listed below, sequenced in a study of cytomegalovirus exposure and HLA in healthy donors. PCR employed 60 Vbeta and 13 Jbeta primers. Profiled with immunoSEQ multiplex PCR; TCRdb holds only in-frame clones, not every one. The table includes about 270,000 clones, around two thirds detected once. Source material: PBMCs. Receptors were obtained from a female donor in good health and CMV-seronegative.

The chain couples TRBV2 to TRBJ2-5, with 11 bases identical to TRBD2. The V gene end was trimmed by 0 bases and the J gene end by 5 bases; junction bases not matched to a gene: 11. The CDR3 runs 18 residues. CDR1 and CDR2 (germline): SNHLY, FYNNEI. This CDR3 reads CASSEAHRTSGFSETQYF. CDR3 nucleotide sequence: TGTGCCAGCAGTGAAGCGCACCGGACTAGCGGGTTTTCGGAGACCCAGTACTTC. Together with reference TRBV2 and TRBJ2-5, the CDR3 gives the full variable domain: EPEVTQTPSHQVTQMGQEVILRCVPISNHLYFYWYRQILGQKVEFLVSFYNNEISEKSEIFDDQFSVERPDGSNFTLKIRSTKLEDSAMYFCASSEAHRTSGFSETQYFGPGTRLLVL.

This chain connects TRBV5-6 to TRBJ2-6; the D is unclear. Trimming stripped 0 bases from V and 2 bases from J, with 9 bases between. CDR3 length: 16 residues. Germline lookup yields CDR1 SGHDT and CDR2 YYEEEE. The CDR3 sequence: CASSLAHAAGANVLTF. CDR3 bases: TGTGCCAGCAGCTTGGCCCACGCGGCTGGGGCCAACGTCCTGACTTTC. The full variable domain, its missing parts supplied by reference TRBV5-6 and TRBJ2-6, is DAGVTQSPTHLIKTRGQQVTLRCSPKSGHDTVSWYQQALGQGPQFIFQYYEEEERQRGNFPDRFSGHQFPNYSSELNVNALLLGDSALYLCASSLAHAAGANVLTFGAGSRLTVL.

CDR3 DNA: TGTGCCACATGCCGGTTAGTCGGAGAGACCCAGTACTTC. As protein: CATCRLVGETQYF. The genes are TRBV6-1 and TRBJ2-5; D is undetermined. CDR1 is MNHNS, CDR2 SASEGT, per germline. V was trimmed by 10 bases and J by 4 bases, leaving 16 bases between them. The CDR3 spans 13 residues.

This rearrangement joins TRBV6-6 to TRBJ2-5; 7 bases are a match to TRBD1. The end of the DNA fits TRBJ2-7 better, so the J call may be wrong. From germline, CDR1 is MNHNY and CDR2 SVGAGI (reference sequence). The CDR3 has 16 amino acids. DNA for the CDR3: TGTGCCAGCAGTTACTCCCGGGACAGACTAACCTACGAGCAGTACTTC. It encodes CASSYSRDRLTYEQYF.

V and J are TRBV5-1 and TRBJ1-4; 9 bases align to TRBD1. The J segment lost 7 bases and the V segment lost 3 bases, leaving 7 bases of the junction unmatched. The CDR3 runs 15 residues. Germline loops: CDR1 SGHRS, CDR2 YFSETQ. CDR3 amino acids: CASSSGQGIGEKLFF. The CDR3 DNA reads as TGCGCCAGCAGCTCAGGACAGGGGATTGGTGAAAAACTGTTTTTT.

The CDR3 protein is CASSHLALTGPKRGYTF. The DNA of the CDR3 is TGCGCCAGCAGCCACCTGGCCCTGACAGGGCCCAAGAGAGGCTACACCTTC. The chain has TRBV4-1 and TRBJ1-2; 7 bases fit TRBD1. CDR1 and CDR2 from the germline V gene are MGHRA and YSYEKL. V gave up 3 bases and J gave up 8 bases; unmatched junction bases: 18. The CDR3 spans 17 residues.

This chain connects TRBV19 to TRBJ2-1; 11 nucleotides agree with TRBD2. Germline V CDR1 and CDR2: LNHDA, SQIVND (reference sequence). The V gene end was trimmed by 5 bases and the J gene end by 3 bases; junction bases not matched to a gene: 12. The CDR3 is 18 residues long. The CDR3 coding sequence is TGTGCCAGTAGTGTTGATAGGAGACTAGCGGGATTCTACAATGAGCAGTTCTTC. Its translation: CASSVDRRLAGFYNEQFF.

Written as DNA, the CDR3 is TGTGCCAGCAGCGTTGACAGTATCAATCAGCCCCAGCATTTT. Translating it yields CASSVDSINQPQHF. The chain employs TRBV9 and TRBJ1-5; a weak D match, TRBD1 (5 bases). CDR1 is SGDLS, CDR2 YYNGEE, per germline. This CDR3 is 14 amino acids long. V was shortened by 2 bases and J by 3 bases, with 9 bases between the two germline ends. Supplemented by reference TRBV9 and TRBJ1-5, the full variable domain reads DSGVTQTPKHLITATGQRVTLRCSPRSGDLSVYWYQQSLDQGLQFLIQYYNGEERAKGNILERFSAQQFPDLHSELNLSSLELGDSALYFCASSVDSINQPQHFGDGTRLSIL.

The V gene is TRBV29-1, the J gene TRBJ2-7; perhaps TRBD2 as D (6 bases). Germline V CDR1 and CDR2: SQVTM, ANQGSEA. Deletions cut 1 base from V and 2 bases from J, with 6 bases between. The CDR3 totals 12 residues. CDR3 residues: CSVEGEAYEQYF. The CDR3 nucleotides are TGCAGCGTTGAAGGGGAGGCCTACGAGCAGTACTTC.

The chain combines TRBV5-6 with TRBJ1-5; maybe TRBD1 (6 bases). CDR3 length equals 15 residues. From germline, CDR1 is SGHDT and CDR2 YYEEEE. V was clipped by 2 bases and J by 1 base, with 10 bases between them. DNA for the CDR3: TGTGCCAGCAGCTTACAGGGAGGGAGCAATCAGCCCCAGCATTTT. This gives the protein CASSLQGGSNQPQHF.

The rearrangement uses TRBV27 and TRBJ2-1; maybe TRBD2 (5 bases). V lost 6 bases, J lost 0 bases, and 12 bases lay in between. This CDR3 is 15 amino acids long. CDR1 and CDR2 (germline): MNHEY, SMNVEV (reference sequence). The CDR3 DNA is TGTGCCAGCAGGGGAGCCTTCGTCTCCTACAATGAGCAGTTCTTC. Its protein product is CASRGAFVSYNEQFF.

V usage is TRBV6-5 and J usage is TRBJ1-4, with D possibly matching TRBD1 (6 bases). With 5 bases removed from V and 3 bases from J, the gap between germline ends came to 13 bases. Germline V lookup: CDR1 MNHEY, CDR2 SVGAGI. This CDR3 is 15 amino acids long. The CDR3 protein is CASSLGRGSNEKLFF. CDR3 in DNA: TGTGCCAGCAGTCTCGGGAGGGGGTCTAATGAAAAACTGTTTTTT.

The J gene is TRBJ2-2, the V gene TRBV4-1; 10 bases are shared with TRBD2. The germline CDR1 and CDR2 sequences are MGHRA and YSYEKL. The CDR3 has 17 amino acids. With V trimmed by 0 bases and J by 5 bases, 6 bases remained unmatched. CDR3 bases: TGCGCCAGCAGCCAAGAGTCTAGCGGGAGCATAACCGGGGAGCTGTTTTTT. This gives the protein CASSQESSGSITGELFF.